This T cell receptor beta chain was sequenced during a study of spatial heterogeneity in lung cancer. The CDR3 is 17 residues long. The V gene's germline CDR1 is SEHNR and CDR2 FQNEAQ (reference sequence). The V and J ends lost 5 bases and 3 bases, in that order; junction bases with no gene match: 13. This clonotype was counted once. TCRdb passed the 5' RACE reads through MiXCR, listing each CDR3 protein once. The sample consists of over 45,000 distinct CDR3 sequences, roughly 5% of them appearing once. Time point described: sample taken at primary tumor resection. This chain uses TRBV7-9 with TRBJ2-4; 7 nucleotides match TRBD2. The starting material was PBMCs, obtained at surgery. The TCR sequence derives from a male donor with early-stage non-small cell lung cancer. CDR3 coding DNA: TGTGCCAGCAGCCCGCGGGGGTTCGCACTGGACAAAAACATTCAGTACTTC. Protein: CASSPRGFALDKNIQYF.